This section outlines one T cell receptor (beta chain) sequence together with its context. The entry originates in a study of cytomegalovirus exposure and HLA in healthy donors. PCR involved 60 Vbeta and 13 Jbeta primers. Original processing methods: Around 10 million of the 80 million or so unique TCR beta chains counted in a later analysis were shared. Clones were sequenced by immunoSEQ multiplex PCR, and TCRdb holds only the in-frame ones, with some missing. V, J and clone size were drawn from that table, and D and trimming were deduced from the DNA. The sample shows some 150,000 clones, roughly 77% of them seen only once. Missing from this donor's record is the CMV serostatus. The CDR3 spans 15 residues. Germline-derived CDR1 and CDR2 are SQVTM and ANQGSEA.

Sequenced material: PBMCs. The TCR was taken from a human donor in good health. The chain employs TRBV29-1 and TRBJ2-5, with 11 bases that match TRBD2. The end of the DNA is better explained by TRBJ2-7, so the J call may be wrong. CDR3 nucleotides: TGCAGCGTTGGGACCCTAGCGGGAGGTGTACACGAGCAGTACTTC. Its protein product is CSVGTLAGGVHEQYF.